Described below is a single T cell receptor (beta chain) sequence and its context. Its target is not known. Assay used: immunoSEQ multiplex PCR; TCRdb lists only in-frame clones, some missing. The sample lists some 74,000 clones, 91% seen once, with approximately 6.5% in the top ten. In germline, CDR1 is MDHEN, CDR2 SYDVKM. V was cut by 7 bases and J by 7 bases, with 13 bases left in between. This CDR3 region has 12 residues. The data originate from a study of OX40 agonist ivuxolimab in advanced cancers. As for the study in general: Partial response was recorded in three patients: one hepatocellular carcinoma and two cutaneous melanoma cases. Study-level results: The antigen specificity of the peripheral T cells (those that were expanded) was not determined.

The V call is TRBV28, the J call TRBJ1-2, with D possibly matching TRBD1 (6 bases). The sample consisted of CD4+ or CD8+ T cells sorted from blood, taken in a trial of the OX40 agonist ivuxolimab. The TCR comes from an adult with an advanced solid tumor such as melanoma, head and neck, liver or kidney cancer. This CDR3 is CASNAGARGYTF. The CDR3 DNA is TGTGCCAGCAATGCGGGGGCCCGTGGCTACACCTTC.